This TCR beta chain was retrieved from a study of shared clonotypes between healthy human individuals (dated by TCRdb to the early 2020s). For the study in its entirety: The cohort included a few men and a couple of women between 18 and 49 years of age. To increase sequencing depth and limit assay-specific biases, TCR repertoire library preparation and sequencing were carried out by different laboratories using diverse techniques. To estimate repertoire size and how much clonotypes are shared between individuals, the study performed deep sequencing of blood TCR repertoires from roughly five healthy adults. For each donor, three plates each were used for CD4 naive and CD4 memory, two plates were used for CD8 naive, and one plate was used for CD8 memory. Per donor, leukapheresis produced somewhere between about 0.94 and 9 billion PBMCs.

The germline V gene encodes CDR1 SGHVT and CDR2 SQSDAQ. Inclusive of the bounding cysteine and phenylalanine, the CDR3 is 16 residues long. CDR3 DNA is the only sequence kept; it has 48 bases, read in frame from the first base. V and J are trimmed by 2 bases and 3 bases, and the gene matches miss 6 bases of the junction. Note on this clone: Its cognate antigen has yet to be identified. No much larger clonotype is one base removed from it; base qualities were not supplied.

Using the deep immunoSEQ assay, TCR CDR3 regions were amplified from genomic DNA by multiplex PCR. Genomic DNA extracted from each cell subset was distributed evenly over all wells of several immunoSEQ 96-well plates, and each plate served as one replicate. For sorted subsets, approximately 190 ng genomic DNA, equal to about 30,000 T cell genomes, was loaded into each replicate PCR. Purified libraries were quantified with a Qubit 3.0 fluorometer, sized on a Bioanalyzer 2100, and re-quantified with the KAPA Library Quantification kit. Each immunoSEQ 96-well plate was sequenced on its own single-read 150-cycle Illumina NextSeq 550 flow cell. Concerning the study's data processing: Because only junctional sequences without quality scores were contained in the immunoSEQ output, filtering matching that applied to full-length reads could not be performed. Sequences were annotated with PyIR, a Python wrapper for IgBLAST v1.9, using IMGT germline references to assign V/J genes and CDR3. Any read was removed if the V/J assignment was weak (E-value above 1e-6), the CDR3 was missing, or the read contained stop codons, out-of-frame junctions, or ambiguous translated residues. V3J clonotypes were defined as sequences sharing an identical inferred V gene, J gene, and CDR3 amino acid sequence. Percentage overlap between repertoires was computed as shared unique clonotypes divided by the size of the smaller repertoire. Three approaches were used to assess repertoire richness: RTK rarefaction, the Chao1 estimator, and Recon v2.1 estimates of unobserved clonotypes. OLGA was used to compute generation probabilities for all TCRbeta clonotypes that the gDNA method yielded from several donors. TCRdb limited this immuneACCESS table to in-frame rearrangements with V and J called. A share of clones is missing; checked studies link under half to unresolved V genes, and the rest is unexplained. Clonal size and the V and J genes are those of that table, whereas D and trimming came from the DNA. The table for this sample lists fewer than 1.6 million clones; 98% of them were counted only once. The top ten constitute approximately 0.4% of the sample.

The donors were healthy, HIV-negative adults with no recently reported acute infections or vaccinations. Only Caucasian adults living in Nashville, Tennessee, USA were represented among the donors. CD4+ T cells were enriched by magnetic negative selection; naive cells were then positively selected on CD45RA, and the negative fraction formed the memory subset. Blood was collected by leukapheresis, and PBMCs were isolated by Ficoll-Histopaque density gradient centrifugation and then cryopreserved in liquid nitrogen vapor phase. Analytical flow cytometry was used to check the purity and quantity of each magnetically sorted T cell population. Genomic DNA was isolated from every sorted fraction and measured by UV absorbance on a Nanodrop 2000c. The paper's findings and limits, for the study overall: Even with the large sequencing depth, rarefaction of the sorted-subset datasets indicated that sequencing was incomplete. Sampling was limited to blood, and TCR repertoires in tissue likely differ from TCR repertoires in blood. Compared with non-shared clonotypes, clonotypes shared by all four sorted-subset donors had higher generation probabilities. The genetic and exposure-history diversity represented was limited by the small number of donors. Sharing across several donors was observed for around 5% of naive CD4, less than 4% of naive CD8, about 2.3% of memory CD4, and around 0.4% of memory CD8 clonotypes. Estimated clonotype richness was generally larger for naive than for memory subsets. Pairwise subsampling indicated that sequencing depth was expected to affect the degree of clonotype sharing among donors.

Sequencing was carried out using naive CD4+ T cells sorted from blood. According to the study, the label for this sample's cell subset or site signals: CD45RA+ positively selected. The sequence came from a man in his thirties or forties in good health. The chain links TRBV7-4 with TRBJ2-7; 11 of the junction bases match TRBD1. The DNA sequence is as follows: TGTGCCAGCAGCTTATTCTGGACAGGGGGCATCTACGAGCAGTACTTC. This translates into CASSLFWTGGIYEQYF.